The 20 T cell receptor beta chains given below trace back to one sample, sequenced in a study of shared T cell receptors in the human thymus. Data came from immunoSEQ multiplex PCR; TCRdb stores just in-frame clones and leaves some out. This sample has approximately 490,000 clones, with 75% to 85% found just once. The data were also submitted as part of a second study, on human thymus T cells.

The sample comprised thymocytes. The receptor set was obtained from a boy under three years old with a congenital heart defect.

V and J are TRBV4-2 and TRBJ2-7, with D perhaps matching TRBD1 (6 bases). From germline, CDR1 is LGHNA and CDR2 YNFKEQ. Trimming removed 5 bases from V and 2 bases from J, with 19 bases in between. CDR3 length: 16 amino acids. CDR3 in amino acids: CASSSPPGTPPYEQYF. For the CDR3, the DNA is TGTGCCAGCAGCTCACCTCCCGGGACACCCCCCTACGAGCAGTACTTC.

The sample holds a few counts of this clone. This chain links TRBV21-1 with TRBJ1-2; TRBD1 was called by the table and not checked on the DNA. TRBV21-1 represents a pseudogene. CDR3 size: 11 residues. This CDR3 is CARDSRYGYTF. The CDR3 bases are TGTGCCCGGGACAGCCGCTATGGCTACACCTTC.

The CDR3 sequence: CASSKAGGWQETQYF. The CDR3 bases are TGTGCCAGTAGTAAAGCGGGAGGTTGGCAAGAGACCCAGTACTTC. V and J are TRBV19 and TRBJ2-5, with 9 nucleotides matching TRBD2. The germline V gene encodes CDR1 LNHDA and CDR2 SQIVND (reference sequence). The CDR3 loop spans 15 amino acids. V lost 4 bases to trimming and J lost 2 bases; unmatched junction nucleotides: 5.

CDR3 coding DNA: TGTGCCACCTCGGGACAGGGTACCTACGAGCAGTACTTC. Its translation is CATSGQGTYEQYF. The V and J genes are TRBV27 and TRBJ2-7; TRBD1 matches 9 bases. The CDR3 totals 13 residues. Germline CDR1 is MNHEY and CDR2 is SMNVEV (reference sequence). V shed 10 bases, J shed 2 bases, and the junction held 6 bases outside the gene matches.

There are a few counts of this clone. V is TRBV6-5 and J is TRBJ2-7, with 7 bases matching TRBD1. Trimming at V came to 6 bases and at J to 0 bases, leaving 8 bases not matched to a gene. This CDR3 has 15 amino acids. Germline assignment: CDR1 MNHEY and CDR2 SVGAGI. Written as DNA, the CDR3 is TGTGCCAGCAGACCCTTAGGGACAGACTCCTACGAGCAGTACTTC. It is translated as CASRPLGTDSYEQYF.

CDR3 residues: CASSTQDRGEQYF. Here the CDR3 DNA reads TGTGCCAGCTCAACTCAAGACAGGGGCGAGCAGTACTTC. The genes are TRBV18 and TRBJ2-7, with 8 bases lining up with TRBD1. The V gene end was trimmed by 5 bases and the J gene end by 6 bases; junction bases not matched to a gene: 6. The CDR3 totals 13 residues. CDR1 and CDR2 from the germline V gene are KGHSH and LQKENI.

The chain combines TRBV27 with TRBJ1-1; D might be TRBD1 (5 bases). Trimming shortened V by 7 bases and J by 1 base, and 22 bases separated the two germline ends. The germline V gene has CDR1 MNHEY and CDR2 SMNVEV (reference sequence). The CDR3 extends over 17 amino acids. In DNA form, the CDR3 reads TGTGCCAGCATTGTCCGGTTCCGCGGGGGGACGAACACTGAAGCTTTCTTT. Translation gives CASIVRFRGGTNTEAFF.

The V gene is TRBV7-9, the J gene TRBJ2-7; a possible D gene is TRBD1 (5 bases). The CDR3 totals 17 residues. Trimming left V 5 bases short and J 2 bases short, with 22 bases between. CDR1 and CDR2 from the germline V gene are SEHNR and FQNEAQ (reference sequence). The CDR3 reads CASSQKFVTGIAYEQYF. In DNA form, the CDR3 reads TGTGCCAGCAGCCAAAAGTTCGTTACAGGTATCGCCTACGAGCAGTACTTC.

This chain joins TRBV21-1 and TRBJ1-4; TRBD1, the table's D call, lacks a check against the DNA. TRBV21-1 is reported as a pseudogene. The CDR3 is made up of 18 amino acids. The CDR3: CASSGGSGTGETNEKLFF. CDR3 coding DNA: TGTGCCAGCAGTGGGGGGTCCGGGACAGGGGAAACTAATGAAAAACTGTTTTTT.

The V call is TRBV30, the J call TRBJ2-1, with 7 nucleotides matching TRBD2. In germline, CDR1 is GTSNPN, CDR2 SVGIG (reference sequence). Germline trimming cut 5 bases from V and 3 bases from J; bases unmatched to any gene: 13. The length of the CDR3 is 16 residues. The CDR3 DNA reads as TGTGCCTGGGACCACCCTAGCGGATCCGGCTACAATGAGCAGTTCTTC. Translation gives CAWDHPSGSGYNEQFF.

This clone was detected only once. The rearrangement uses TRBV30 and TRBJ2-7; D is possibly TRBD2 (6 bases). Germline V CDR1 and CDR2: GTSNPN, SVGIG (reference sequence). The CDR3 consists of 14 residues. The germline V and J ends were trimmed by 0 bases and 4 bases, with 13 bases remaining between them. The CDR3 spells CAWSVRAGWYEQYF. CDR3 DNA sequence: TGTGCCTGGAGTGTACGGGCGGGATGGTACGAGCAGTACTTC.

V is TRBV11-2 and J is TRBJ2-7, with 12 bases lining up with TRBD2. Trimming cost V 5 bases and J 7 bases; bases outside gene matches: 6. From germline, CDR1 is SGHAT and CDR2 FQNNGV. The CDR3 has 14 amino acids. The CDR3 DNA is TGTGCCAGCAGCCGACTAGCGGGAGCGTGGGAGCAGTACTTC. Protein sequence: CASSRLAGAWEQYF.

Turning to this clone: Other DNA sequences of this sample code for an identical CDR3. V usage is TRBV6-5 and J usage is TRBJ1-2; tentatively, D is TRBD1 (5 bases). Germline V gene sequence: CDR1 MNHEY, CDR2 SVGAGI. This CDR3 has 14 amino acids. Trimming stripped 2 bases from V and 2 bases from J, with 9 bases between. The CDR3 sequence: CASSYGGANYGYTF. Here the CDR3 DNA reads TGTGCCAGCAGTTACGGCGGGGCAAACTATGGCTACACCTTC.

This clone was counted a few times. This chain links TRBV7-9 with TRBJ2-6, with 8 bases matching TRBD1. There are 18 residues in the CDR3. Germline assignment: CDR1 SEHNR and CDR2 FQNEAQ (reference sequence). With V trimmed by 5 bases and J by 0 bases, 9 bases remained unmatched. The CDR3 DNA reads as TGTGCCAGCAGCCCTTGGACAGGGACCCACTCTGGGGCCAACGTCCTGACTTTC. It specifies CASSPWTGTHSGANVLTF.

The chain employs TRBV10-3 and TRBJ2-7; 7 bases are shared with TRBD2. The CDR3 consists of 13 residues. V shed 11 bases, J shed 4 bases, and the junction held 11 bases outside the gene matches. Germline CDR1 is ENHRY and CDR2 is SYGVKD. For the CDR3, the DNA is TGTGCCTCGTCCGTGACTAGCTTTTACGAGCAGTACTTC. Protein product: CASSVTSFYEQYF.

This rearrangement joins TRBV1 to TRBJ2-1; the table's D call, TRBD2, has no DNA check behind it. TRBV1 is annotated as a pseudogene. The CDR3 runs to 18 residues. The chain's CDR3 is CTSSRTSGSTGGRGEQFF. In DNA form, the CDR3 reads TGCACCAGCAGCCGGACTAGCGGGTCCACCGGGGGCCGCGGTGAGCAGTTCTTC.

The V and J genes are TRBV6-6 and TRBJ2-5, with a tentative D call TRBD2 (6 bases). This CDR3 spans 16 amino acids. Germline V gene data show CDR1 as MNHNY and CDR2 as SVGAGI (reference sequence). V lost 2 bases and J lost 5, with 18 bases in between. The CDR3 is CASSYPDWLARETQYF. CDR3 in DNA: TGTGCCAGCAGTTACCCCGATTGGCTAGCGCGTGAGACCCAGTACTTC.

The V call is TRBV25-1, the J call TRBJ2-7; D uncertain. The CDR3 covers 15 residues. V was pared by 6 bases and J by 2 bases, with 17 bases between. In germline, CDR1 is MGHDK, CDR2 SYGVNS. The CDR3 DNA sequence: TGTGCCAGCAGCGCTCCCAGTCCAACCCCCTACGAGCAGTACTTC. Translated, it gives CASSAPSPTPYEQYF.

This chain connects TRBV6-4 to TRBJ2-7; 8 bases fit TRBD2. The junction had 4 bases not matched to a gene; V was cut back by 6 bases and J by 0 bases. There are 14 residues in the CDR3. Germline V gene sequence: CDR1 MRHNA, CDR2 SNTAGT. CDR3 DNA: TGTGCCAGCAGCGAGACTAGCGCCTCCTACGAGCAGTACTTC. Its translation is CASSETSASYEQYF.

The chain couples TRBV15 to TRBJ1-1, with 9 bases matching TRBD1. The ends lost 0 bases at V and 3 bases at J; junction bases unmatched: 2. CDR1 is LNHNV and CDR2 is YYDKDF in the germline V gene (reference sequence). This CDR3 is 15 amino acids long. In DNA form, the CDR3 reads TGTGCCACCAGCAGAGATCGGGACAGGGACACTGAAGCTTTCTTT. Protein sequence: CATSRDRDRDTEAFF.